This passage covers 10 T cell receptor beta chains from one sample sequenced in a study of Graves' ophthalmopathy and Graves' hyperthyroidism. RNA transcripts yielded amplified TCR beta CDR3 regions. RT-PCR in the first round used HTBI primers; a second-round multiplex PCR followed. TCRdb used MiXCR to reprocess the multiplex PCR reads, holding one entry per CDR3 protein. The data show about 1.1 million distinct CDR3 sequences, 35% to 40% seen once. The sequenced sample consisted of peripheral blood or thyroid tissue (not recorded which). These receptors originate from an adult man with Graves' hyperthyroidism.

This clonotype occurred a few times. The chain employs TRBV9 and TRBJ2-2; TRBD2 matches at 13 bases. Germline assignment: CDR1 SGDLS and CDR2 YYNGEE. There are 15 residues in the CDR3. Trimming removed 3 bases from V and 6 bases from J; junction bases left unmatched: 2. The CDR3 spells CASSGGTSGAGELFF. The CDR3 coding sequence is TGTGCCAGCAGCGGGGGGACTAGCGGGGCCGGGGAGCTGTTTTTT.

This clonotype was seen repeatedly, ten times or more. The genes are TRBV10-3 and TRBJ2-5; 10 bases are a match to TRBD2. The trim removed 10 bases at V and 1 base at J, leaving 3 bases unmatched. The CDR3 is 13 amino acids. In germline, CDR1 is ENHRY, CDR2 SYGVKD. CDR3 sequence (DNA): TGTGCCACGCGGACTAGCGGCCAAGAGACCCAGTACTTC. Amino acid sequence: CATRTSGQETQYF.

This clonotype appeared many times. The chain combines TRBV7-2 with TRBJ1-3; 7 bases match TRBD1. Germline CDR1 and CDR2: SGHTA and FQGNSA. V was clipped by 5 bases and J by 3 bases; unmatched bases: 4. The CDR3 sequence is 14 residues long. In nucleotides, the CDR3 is TGTGCCAGCAGCAACTGGGACAGTGGAAACACCATATATTTT. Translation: CASSNWDSGNTIYF.

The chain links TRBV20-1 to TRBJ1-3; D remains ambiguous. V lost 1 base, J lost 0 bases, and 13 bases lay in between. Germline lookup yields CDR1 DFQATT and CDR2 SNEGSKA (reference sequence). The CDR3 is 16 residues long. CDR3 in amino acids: CSARASDPRSGNTIYF. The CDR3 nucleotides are TGCAGTGCTAGAGCTTCGGACCCACGCTCTGGAAACACCATATATTTT.

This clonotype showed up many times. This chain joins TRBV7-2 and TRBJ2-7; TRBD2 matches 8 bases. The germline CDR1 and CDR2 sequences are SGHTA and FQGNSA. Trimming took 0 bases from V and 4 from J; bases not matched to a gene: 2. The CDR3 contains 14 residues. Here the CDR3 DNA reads TGTGCCAGCAGCTTAGCGCGGGGGGCTTACGAGCAGTACTTC. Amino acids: CASSLARGAYEQYF.

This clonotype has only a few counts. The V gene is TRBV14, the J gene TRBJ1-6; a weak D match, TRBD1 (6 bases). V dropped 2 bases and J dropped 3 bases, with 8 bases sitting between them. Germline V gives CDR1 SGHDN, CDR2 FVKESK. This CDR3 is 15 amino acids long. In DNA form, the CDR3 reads TGTGCCAGCAGCCAAAGGGACATCTATAATTCACCCCTCCACTTT. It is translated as CASSQRDIYNSPLHF.

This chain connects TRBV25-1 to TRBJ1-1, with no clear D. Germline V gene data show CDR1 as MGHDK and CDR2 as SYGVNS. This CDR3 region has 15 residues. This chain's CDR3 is CARVNLVRVNTEAFF. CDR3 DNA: TGTGCTAGAGTCAACTTGGTGAGGGTGAACACTGAAGCTTTCTTT.

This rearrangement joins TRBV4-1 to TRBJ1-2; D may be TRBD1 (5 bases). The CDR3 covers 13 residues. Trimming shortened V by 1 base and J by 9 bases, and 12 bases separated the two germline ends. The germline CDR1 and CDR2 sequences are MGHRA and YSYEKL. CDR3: CASSQGRENCYTF. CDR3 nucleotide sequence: TGCGCCAGCAGCCAAGGCAGGGAAAATTGCTACACCTTC.

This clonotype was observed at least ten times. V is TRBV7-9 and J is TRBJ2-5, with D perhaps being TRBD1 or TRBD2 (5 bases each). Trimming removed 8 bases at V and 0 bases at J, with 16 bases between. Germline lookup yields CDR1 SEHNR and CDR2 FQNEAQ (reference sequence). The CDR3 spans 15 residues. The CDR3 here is CASEGLWGYQETQYF. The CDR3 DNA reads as TGTGCCAGCGAGGGGCTTTGGGGGTACCAAGAGACCCAGTACTTC. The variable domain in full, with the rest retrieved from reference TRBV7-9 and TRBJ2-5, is DTGVSQNPRHKITKRGQNVTFRCDPISEHNRLYWYRQTLGQGPEFLTYFQNEAQLEKSRLLSDRFSAERPKGSFSTLEIQRTEQGDSAMYLCASEGLWGYQETQYFGPGTRLLVL.

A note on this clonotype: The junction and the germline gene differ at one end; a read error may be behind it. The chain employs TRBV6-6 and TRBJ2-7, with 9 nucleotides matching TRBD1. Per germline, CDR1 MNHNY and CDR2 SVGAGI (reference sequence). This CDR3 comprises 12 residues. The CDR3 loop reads CASRRQGVWKIF. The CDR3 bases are TGTGCCAGCAGAAGACAGGGGGTGTGGAAAATCTTC.